The rows below give T cell receptor beta chains drawn from one sample of a study of blood T cell repertoires in COVID-19. Measured with immunoSEQ multiplex PCR; TCRdb has only the in-frame clones, and not every one. The sample contains roughly 60,000 clones, approximately 86% of which appear only once. The sample comprised peripheral blood. These receptors all stem from a human donor with acute or convalescent COVID-19. The donor label of this sample is uncertain. Both conserved end residues are part of each CDR3. D genes are given only for firm matches. Where a row states a size, it is once, few, many or the class of an expanded clone; other rows omit it.

>TRBJ2-2|TRBV7-3|few|-
TGTGCCAGCAGCCTCGGTACTACAACCGGGGAGCTGTTTTTT
CASSLGTTTGELFF
>TRBJ1-6|TRBV5-1|few|-
TGCGCCAGCAGCTACGACAGATCCTATAATTCACCCCTCCACTTT
CASSYDRSYNSPLHF
>TRBJ2-5|TRBV5-6|-|TRBD2
TGTGCCAGCAGCTTGAGTAGCGGGGGGGAGACCCAGTACTTC
CASSLSSGGETQYF
>TRBJ1-1|TRBV5-1|-|-
TGCGCCAGCAGCTTGACAGCAATGAACACTGAAGCTTTCTTT
CASSLTAMNTEAFF
>TRBJ2-2|TRBV12-2|few|-
TGTGCAAGTCGCTCATACAGGGGACCTAGGAACACCGGGGAGCTGTTTTTT
CASRSYRGPRNTGELFF
>TRBJ2-2|TRBV28|few|TRBD2
TGTGCCAGCAGTTTACGATTCGGGAGGCACACCGGGGAGCTGTTTTTT
CASSLRFGRHTGELFF
>TRBJ2-1|TRBV4-2|-|-
TGTGCCAGCAGCCAAGATCTGGCTAGCTACAATGAGCAGTTCTTC
CASSQDLASYNEQFF
>TRBJ1-2|TRBV5-1|-|TRBD1
TGCGCCAGCAGCTCCCCCCGGACAGGGGTTCCCTATGGCTACACCTTC
CASSSPRTGVPYGYTF
>TRBJ1-1|TRBV5-1|-|TRBD1
TGCGCCAGCAGCACGACAGGGGGCAGGGCTGAAGCTTTCTTT
CASSTTGGRAEAFF
>TRBJ2-7|TRBV6-1|-|TRBD1
TGTGCCAGCAGTGAATTTGACAGGGGGCCGTATTACGAGCAGTACTTC
CASSEFDRGPYYEQYF
>TRBJ1-5|TRBV5-1|-|-
TGCGCCAGCAGCTTGGAAGGGGCCAGCGGGCAGCCCCAGCATTTT
CASSLEGASGQPQHF
>TRBJ2-7|TRBV10-3|-|TRBD2
TGTGCCACCCAAATGACTAGCGGGAGTGTAGGCGAGCAGTACTTC
CATQMTSGSVGEQYF
>TRBJ2-1|TRBV19|-|TRBD1
TGTGCCAGTAGTATAGGAGGACAGGTTTATGAGCAGTTCTTC
CASSIGGQVYEQFF
>TRBJ1-5|TRBV10-2|-|-
TGCGCCAGCAGTCCCTTGGATGGCGGTCAGCCCCAGCATTTT
CASSPLDGGQPQHF
>TRBJ2-7|TRBV19|once|TRBD1
TGTGCCAGTAGCACGACAGGGGGCCGCCTCTACGAGCAGTACTTC
CASSTTGGRLYEQYF
>TRBJ2-1|TRBV18|-|TRBD2
TGTGCCAGCTCACCTACCAGCGGGAGAGCCAATGAGCAGTTCTTC
CASSPTSGRANEQFF
>TRBJ2-3|TRBV9|-|-
TGTGCCAGCAGCCCCGAAGGGGTTGACACAGATACGCAGTATTTT
CASSPEGVDTDTQYF
>TRBJ1-5|TRBV6-5|-|-
TGTGCCAGCAGCCCCGGGGAGATGAATCAGCCCCAGCATTTT
CASSPGEMNQPQHF
>TRBJ2-1|TRBV7-6|-|-
TGTGCCAGCAGCCGACGCGGGGTGTTAAGCGATGAGCAGTTCTTC
CASSRRGVLSDEQFF
>TRBJ2-1|TRBV28|-|-
TGTGCCAGCAGTTCCTCCCGACAGGGCGGGAAAGTGTTCTTC
CASSSSRQGGKVFF
>TRBJ2-1|TRBV5-1|-|-
TGCGCCAGCAGCTCTTCCTCCGGGGGCTCCTACAATGAGCAGTTCTTC
CASSSSSGGSYNEQFF
>TRBJ2-4|TRBV28|-|TRBD2
TGTGCCAGCAGTCCCCAAACTTATAGCGGGGTAGCCAAAAACATTCAGTACTTC
CASSPQTYSGVAKNIQYF
>TRBJ2-5|TRBV10-3|-|TRBD1
TGTGCCATCAGTTCTGGACAGGGGAGTCGGGAGACCCAGTACTTC
CAISSGQGSRETQYF
>TRBJ1-5|TRBV2|once|TRBD1
TGTGCCAGCAGTGAAGTAAGGACAGGGGGTGGGACCCAGCATTTT
CASSEVRTGGGTQHF
>TRBJ1-1|TRBV3-1/TRBV3-2|-|-
TGTGCCAGCAGCCAAGTCTTTAGTAGCACTGAAGCTTTCTTT
CASSQVFSSTEAFF
>TRBJ2-5|TRBV5-1|once|TRBD2
TGCGCCAGCAGCTTGGGGTCTAGCGGGGCACAAGAGACCCAGTACTTC
CASSLGSSGAQETQYF